A selection of T cell receptor beta chains follows, all from one sample in a study of blood T cell repertoires in COVID-19. The repertoire was sequenced with immunoSEQ multiplex PCR; TCRdb's copy has only in-frame clones and lacks some. Here the sample spans 250,000 to 300,000 clones, just under 90% being singletons. The specimen sequenced was PBMCs or T cells enriched from blood (not recorded which). These receptors were obtained from a woman aged 50 to 65 who had been exposed to COVID-19. Each CDR3 is given with its conserved first and last residue. Fields, in order: V gene, clone size, D gene, J gene, CDR3 protein, CDR3 DNA. A D gene is named only where the DNA matches it firmly. Rows give clone size only sometimes, using once, few, many, or a class for an expanded clone.

>TRBV3-1/TRBV3-2|.|.|TRBJ1-2
CASSHERTGRNNYGYTF
TGTGCCAGCAGCCATGAGCGGACCGGGCGCAATAACTATGGCTACACCTTC
>TRBV7-2|.|.|TRBJ1-2
CASSLSGPTNGYTF
TGTGCCAGCAGCTTATCTGGGCCAACCAATGGCTACACCTTC
>TRBV6-1|.|.|TRBJ2-6
CASSARGPNSGANVLTF
TGTGCCAGCAGTGCACGTGGGCCTAACTCTGGGGCCAACGTCCTGACTTTC
>TRBV19|.|TRBD1|TRBJ1-6
CASSPGQDNSPLHF
TGTGCCAGTAGCCCGGGACAGGATAATTCACCCCTCCACTTT
>TRBV19|.|.|TRBJ1-6
CASSIVGTRGSPLHF
TGTGCCAGTAGTATAGTCGGCACCAGAGGGTCACCCCTCCACTTT
>TRBV9|.|TRBD1|TRBJ2-2
CASSVDRVGTGELFF
TGTGCCAGCAGCGTGGACAGGGTTGGTACCGGGGAGCTGTTTTTT
>TRBV5-8|.|TRBD2|TRBJ2-3
CASSFLGLETDTQYF
TGTGCCAGCAGCTTCTTGGGACTAGAAACAGATACGCAGTATTTT
>TRBV7-7|once|.|TRBJ2-2
CASSPSSNTGELFF
TGTGCTAGCAGCCCGTCTTCGAACACCGGGGAGCTGTTTTTT
>TRBV28|.|.|TRBJ1-2
CASSLSTGTIYGYTF
TGTGCCAGCAGTTTATCCACCGGGACAATCTATGGCTACACCTTC
>TRBV18|.|.|TRBJ1-1
CASSPPNIGENTEAFF
TGTGCCAGCTCACCCCCTAATATCGGGGAAAACACTGAAGCTTTCTTT
>TRBV7-9|.|TRBD1|TRBJ2-7
CASSQTGDQSYEQYF
TGTGCCAGCAGCCAAACAGGGGATCAATCCTACGAGCAGTACTTC
>TRBV6-5|.|TRBD1|TRBJ2-7
CASSVDRGTTYEQYF
TGTGCCAGCAGCGTCGACAGGGGCACTACCTACGAGCAGTACTTC
>TRBV4-2|.|TRBD1|TRBJ2-7
CASSQGQGDAYEQYF
TGTGCCAGCAGCCAAGGCCAGGGGGACGCCTACGAGCAGTACTTC
>TRBV30|.|.|TRBJ2-3
CAWQASDTQYF
TGTGCCTGGCAGGCCTCAGATACGCAGTATTTT
>TRBV18|.|.|TRBJ1-1
CASSPPVDGRVTEAFF
TGTGCCAGCTCACCACCTGTTGATGGCAGGGTCACTGAAGCTTTCTTT
>TRBV28|.|.|TRBJ1-5
CASSFLSGLSQPQHF
TGTGCCAGCAGTTTCCTGTCAGGGTTAAGTCAGCCCCAGCATTTT
>TRBV5-1|.|TRBD1|TRBJ2-3
CASSFGTGFPDTQYF
TGCGCCAGCAGCTTCGGGACAGGGTTCCCAGATACGCAGTATTTT
>TRBV19|.|.|TRBJ2-1
CASSIDRGTYNEQFF
TGTGCCAGTAGTATAGATCGGGGAACCTACAATGAGCAGTTCTTC
>TRBV18|few|TRBD1|TRBJ1-5
CASSPYRTGDNQPQHF
TGTGCCAGCTCACCGTACCGGACAGGGGACAATCAGCCCCAGCATTTT
>TRBV3-1/TRBV3-2|.|TRBD1|TRBJ1-1
CASSQSPTGSSTEAFF
TGTGCCAGCAGCCAAAGCCCGACAGGGAGTTCCACTGAAGCTTTCTTT
>TRBV7-9|.|TRBD1|TRBJ2-2
CASNPGQGDTGELFF
TGTGCCAGCAACCCGGGACAGGGGGACACCGGGGAGCTGTTTTTT
>TRBV6-5|.|TRBD1|TRBJ1-6
CASITSGQKNSPLHF
TGTGCCAGCATCACATCGGGACAGAAAAATTCACCCCTCCACTTT
>TRBV3-1/TRBV3-2|.|.|TRBJ2-2
CASSHGETNTGELFF
TGTGCCAGCAGCCATGGGGAGACGAACACCGGGGAGCTGTTTTTT
>TRBV5-1|.|.|TRBJ2-1
CASSPRERTSYNEQFF
TGCGCCAGCAGCCCCCGGGAGCGGACCAGCTACAATGAGCAGTTCTTC
>TRBV15|.|.|TRBJ1-4
CATSRVQAGDEKLFF
TGTGCCACCAGCAGAGTACAGGCTGGGGATGAAAAACTGTTTTTT
>TRBV5-1|once|.|TRBJ2-1
CASSVGDTNYEQFF
TGCGCCAGCAGCGTGGGGGACACGAACTATGAGCAGTTCTTC
>TRBV28|.|TRBD2|TRBJ2-2
CASSSSITSPAGVTGELFF
TGTGCCAGCAGTTCCTCTATCACTTCCCCGGCGGGGGTCACCGGGGAGCTGTTTTTT
>TRBV5-1|.|TRBD2|TRBJ2-3
CASSLGRSSGPSTDTQYF
TGCGCCAGCAGCTTGGGTAGGTCTAGCGGCCCTAGCACAGATACGCAGTATTTT
>TRBV5-1|.|.|TRBJ1-5
CASSIMDSSNQPQHF
TGCGCCAGCAGCATTATGGACAGTAGCAATCAGCCCCAGCATTTT
>TRBV6-5|.|.|TRBJ2-7
CASSYNSEQYF
TGTGCCAGCAGTTATAACAGCGAGCAGTACTTC
>TRBV3-1/TRBV3-2|.|.|TRBJ2-2
CASSYGQITGELFF
TGTGCCAGCAGCTACGGACAGATCACCGGGGAGCTGTTTTTT
>TRBV20-1|.|.|TRBJ1-3
CSASRPEISSGNTIYF
TGCAGTGCTAGTCGTCCCGAGATTAGCTCTGGAAACACCATATATTTT
>TRBV9|.|TRBD2|TRBJ2-2
CASGILAGGNTGELFF
TGTGCCAGCGGAATCTTAGCGGGGGGTAACACCGGGGAGCTGTTTTTT
>TRBV30|.|TRBD1|TRBJ1-2
CAWSPRQGDHYGYTF
TGTGCCTGGAGTCCAAGACAGGGGGACCACTATGGCTACACCTTC
>TRBV2|few|TRBD1|TRBJ2-7
CASSEWGTGELYEQYF
TGTGCCAGCAGTGAATGGGGGACAGGGGAACTCTACGAGCAGTACTTC
>TRBV5-6|.|TRBD2|TRBJ2-2
CASSLVTGGGANTGELFF
TGTGCCAGCAGCTTGGTGACCGGCGGGGGGGCCAACACCGGGGAGCTGTTTTTT
>TRBV9|few|.|TRBJ1-2
CASSVDSNYGYTF
TGTGCCAGCAGCGTTGACAGTAACTATGGCTACACCTTC
>TRBV5-4|.|TRBD1|TRBJ1-2
CASSLVTGTGSGYTF
TGTGCCAGCAGCTTGGTTACCGGGACAGGGAGCGGCTACACCTTC
>TRBV19|.|TRBD1|TRBJ1-2
CASRPGQGSYGYTF
TGTGCCAGCCGACCGGGACAGGGATCGTATGGCTACACCTTC
>TRBV5-1|.|TRBD1|TRBJ2-5
CASSAGQGETQYF
TGCGCCAGCAGCGCGGGACAGGGAGAGACCCAGTACTTC
>TRBV19|.|TRBD2|TRBJ2-5
CASSIDGGGEETQYF
TGTGCCAGTAGTATAGACGGGGGGGGCGAGGAGACCCAGTACTTC
>TRBV5-1|.|.|TRBJ1-5
CASSLWGESNQPQHF
TGCGCCAGCAGCTTGTGGGGAGAGAGCAATCAGCCCCAGCATTTT
>TRBV20-1|.|.|TRBJ1-4
CSASHAGEKLFF
TGCAGTGCTAGTCATGCAGGGGAAAAACTGTTTTTT
>TRBV5-5|once|.|TRBJ1-5
CASSLVPGSNQPQHF
TGTGCCAGCAGCTTGGTCCCGGGTAGCAATCAGCCCCAGCATTTT
>TRBV14|.|.|TRBJ1-2
CASSWGQGTGYGYTF
TGTGCCAGCAGCTGGGGCCAGGGAACTGGCTATGGCTACACCTTC
>TRBV2|.|.|TRBJ1-4
CASSLATNEKLFF
TGTGCCAGCAGTTTAGCAACTAATGAAAAACTGTTTTTT
>TRBV7-8|.|.|TRBJ2-1
CASRISPRGYNEQFF
TGTGCCAGCAGAATTAGCCCCCGGGGCTACAATGAGCAGTTCTTC
>TRBV4-1|.|.|TRBJ1-2
CASSPEAGQSFFGYTF
TGCGCCAGCAGCCCCGAGGCCGGACAGAGCTTCTTTGGCTACACCTTC
>TRBV7-2|.|.|TRBJ1-2
CASRPAGAEANYGYTF
TGTGCCAGCAGACCGGCAGGGGCTGAAGCTAACTATGGCTACACCTTC
>TRBV9|.|.|TRBJ1-6
CASSLPGIPGSPLHF
TGTGCCAGCAGCCTGCCGGGGATTCCTGGTTCACCCCTCCACTTT
>TRBV19|once|TRBD1|TRBJ2-7
CASSITGGSYEQYF
TGTGCCAGTAGTATAACAGGGGGATCCTACGAGCAGTACTTC
>TRBV14|.|.|TRBJ1-1
CASSGGTEAFF
TGTGCCAGCAGCGGGGGGACTGAAGCTTTCTTT
>TRBV3-1/TRBV3-2|once|TRBD2|TRBJ2-2
CASSSGGPTGELFF
TGTGCCAGCTCTAGCGGGGGGCCCACCGGGGAGCTGTTTTTT
>TRBV28|.|.|TRBJ1-1
CASQRGDMNTEAFF
TGTGCCAGTCAACGTGGGGACATGAACACTGAAGCTTTCTTT